These T cell receptor beta chains were read from a single sample in a study of T cell responses to AZD1222 COVID-19 vaccine. TCRdb's copy holds only in-frame clones and misses some; the assay was immunoSEQ multiplex PCR. The data contain around 130,000 clones, 80% to 90% of them seen just once; the ten biggest clones take up 2.5% to 4%. Sequenced material: peripheral blood, taken on day 0 of AZD1222 vaccination. These receptors were collected from an adult in good health. The CDR3 runs from the conserved cysteine through the conserved F or W.

>TRBV5-6
CASSRGQQNEKLFF
>TRBV12-3/TRBV12-4
CASSLQGLPLYTF
>TRBV2
CASSETDRGIVSYEQYF
>TRBV6-2/TRBV6-3
CASSYSLGGESYTF
>TRBV11-2
CASSLAGNEQFF
>TRBV4-2
CASSKGMDNEQFF
>TRBV18
CASSPLMSSSGNTIYF
>TRBV27
CASSPRGLGQSADTQYF
>TRBV12-5
CASGLARPEGTGELFF
>TRBV29-1
CSVEGGEYNYGYTF
>TRBV5-1
CASSAMTSGGLTDTQYF
>TRBV10-3
CAISESRLAYEQYF
>TRBV7-9
CASSPRGGQGRVDTQYF